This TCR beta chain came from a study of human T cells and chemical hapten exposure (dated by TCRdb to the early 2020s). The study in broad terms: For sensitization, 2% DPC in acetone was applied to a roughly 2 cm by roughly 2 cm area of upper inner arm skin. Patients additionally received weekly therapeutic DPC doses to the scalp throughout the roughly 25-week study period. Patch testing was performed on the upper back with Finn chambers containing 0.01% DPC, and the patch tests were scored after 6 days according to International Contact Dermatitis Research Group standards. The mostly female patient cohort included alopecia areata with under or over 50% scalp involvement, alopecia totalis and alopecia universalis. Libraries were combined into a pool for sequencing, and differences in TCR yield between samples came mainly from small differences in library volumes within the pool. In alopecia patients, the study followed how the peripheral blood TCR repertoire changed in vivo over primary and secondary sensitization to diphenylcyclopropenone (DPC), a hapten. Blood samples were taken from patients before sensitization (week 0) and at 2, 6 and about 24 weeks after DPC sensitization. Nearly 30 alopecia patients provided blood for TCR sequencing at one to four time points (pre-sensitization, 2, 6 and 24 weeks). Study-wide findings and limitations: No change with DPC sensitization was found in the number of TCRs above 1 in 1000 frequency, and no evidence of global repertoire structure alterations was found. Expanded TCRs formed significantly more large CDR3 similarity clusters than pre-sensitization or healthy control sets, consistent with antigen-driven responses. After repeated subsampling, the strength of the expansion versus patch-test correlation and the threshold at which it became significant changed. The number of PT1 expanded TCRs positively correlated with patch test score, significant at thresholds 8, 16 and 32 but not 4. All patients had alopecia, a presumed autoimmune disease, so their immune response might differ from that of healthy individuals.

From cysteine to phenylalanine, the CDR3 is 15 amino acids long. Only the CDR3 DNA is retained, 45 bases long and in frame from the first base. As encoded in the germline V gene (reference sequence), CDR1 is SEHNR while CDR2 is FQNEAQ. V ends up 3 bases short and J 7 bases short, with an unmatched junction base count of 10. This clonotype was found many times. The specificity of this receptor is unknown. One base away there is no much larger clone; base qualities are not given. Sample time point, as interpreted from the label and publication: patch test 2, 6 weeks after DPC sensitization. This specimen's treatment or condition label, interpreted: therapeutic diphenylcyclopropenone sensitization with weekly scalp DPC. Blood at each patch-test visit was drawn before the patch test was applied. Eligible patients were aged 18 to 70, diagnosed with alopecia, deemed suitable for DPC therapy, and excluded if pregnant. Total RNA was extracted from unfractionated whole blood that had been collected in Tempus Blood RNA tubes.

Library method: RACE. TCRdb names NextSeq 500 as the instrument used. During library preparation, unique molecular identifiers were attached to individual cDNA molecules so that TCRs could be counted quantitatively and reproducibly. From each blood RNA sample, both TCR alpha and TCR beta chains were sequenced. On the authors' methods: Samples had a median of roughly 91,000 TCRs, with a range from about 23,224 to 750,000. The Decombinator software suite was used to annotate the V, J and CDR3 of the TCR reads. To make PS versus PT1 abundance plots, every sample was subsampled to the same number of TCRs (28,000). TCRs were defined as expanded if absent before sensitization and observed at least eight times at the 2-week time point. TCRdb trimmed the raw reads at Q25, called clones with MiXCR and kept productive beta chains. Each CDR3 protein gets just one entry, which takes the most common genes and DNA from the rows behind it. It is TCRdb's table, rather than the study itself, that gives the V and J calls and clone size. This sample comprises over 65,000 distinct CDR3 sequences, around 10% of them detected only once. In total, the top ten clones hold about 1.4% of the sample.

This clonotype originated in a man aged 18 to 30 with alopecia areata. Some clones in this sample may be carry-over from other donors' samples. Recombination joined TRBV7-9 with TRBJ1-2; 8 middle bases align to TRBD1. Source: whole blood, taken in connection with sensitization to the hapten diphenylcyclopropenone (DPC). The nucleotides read TGTGCCAGCAGCTTCTTCGCGGCAGGGGGCAGTGGCTACACCTTC. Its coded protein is CASSFFAAGGSGYTF.